The rows below give T cell receptor beta chains drawn from one sample of a study of cytomegalovirus exposure and HLA in healthy donors. Clones were sequenced by immunoSEQ multiplex PCR, and TCRdb holds only the in-frame ones, with some missing. Among some 190,000 clones listed, 76% were seen once. Sequencing was carried out using PBMCs. The receptors come from a man between 18 and 29 years old in good health and CMV-seronegative. CDR3s include the opening cysteine and the closing phenylalanine or tryptophan. D genes are given only for firm matches. Expanded clones get a size class; other rows say once, few or many, or leave the size out.

J gene | clone size | V gene | D gene | CDR3 protein | CDR3 DNA
TRBJ2-1 | - | TRBV9 | TRBD2 | CASSVDGGSSYNEQFF | TGTGCCAGCAGCGTAGACGGCGGGAGCTCCTACAATGAGCAGTTCTTC
TRBJ1-1 | - | TRBV28 | - | CATQESGRTEAFF | TGTGCCACCCAAGAGAGCGGAAGGACTGAAGCTTTCTTT
TRBJ1-1 | - | TRBV7-9 | - | CASSLGPGAFF | TGTGCCAGCAGCTTAGGTCCCGGAGCTTTCTTT
TRBJ1-1 | - | TRBV19 | TRBD1 | CANRGRRVFMNTEAFF | TGTGCCAACAGGGGGCGCCGGGTTTTCATGAACACTGAAGCTTTCTTT
TRBJ1-2 | few | TRBV7-9 | TRBD1 | CASSRRRQGGNYGYTF | TGTGCCAGCAGCAGACGGCGACAGGGTGGGAACTATGGCTACACCTTC
TRBJ2-3 | - | TRBV28 | TRBD2 | CASSFGQRGFADTQYF | TGTGCCAGCAGTTTTGGCCAGCGGGGATTTGCAGATACGCAGTATTTT
TRBJ2-6 | - | TRBV6-1 | - | CASSGLQYSGANVLTF | TGTGCCAGCAGTGGTTTACAGTACTCTGGGGCCAACGTCCTGACTTTC
TRBJ2-5 | - | TRBV9 | - | CASSAKAGEETQYF | TGTGCCAGCAGCGCGAAAGCAGGGGAAGAGACCCAGTACTTC
TRBJ1-2 | - | TRBV9 | - | CASSDATGTGGYTF | TGTGCCAGCAGCGACGCGACAGGAACGGGTGGCTACACCTTC
TRBJ2-2 | - | TRBV7-9 | TRBD1 | CASSLGSGTGESGELFF | TGTGCCAGCAGCTTAGGTTCCGGGACAGGGGAATCCGGGGAGCTGTTTTTT
TRBJ1-4 | - | TRBV9 | - | CASSATGLASTNEKLLF | TGTGCCAGCAGCGCCACAGGGTTGGCCTCAACTAATGAAAAACTGCTTTTT
TRBJ2-1 | - | TRBV27 | TRBD2 | CASSLTTSGRANEQFF | TGTGCCAGCAGTTTAACCACTAGCGGGAGGGCCAATGAGCAGTTCTTC
TRBJ1-1 | once | TRBV30 | - | CAWSVQAAGTEAFF | TGTGCCTGGAGTGTACAGGCGGCAGGAACTGAAGCTTTCTTT
TRBJ2-2 | few | TRBV4-1 | TRBD2 | CASSTPSGVSTGELFF | TGCGCCAGCAGCACCCCTAGCGGGGTCAGCACCGGGGAGCTGTTTTTT
TRBJ2-3 | - | TRBV5-6 | - | CASSLVGSPDTQYF | TGTGCCAGCAGCTTGGTAGGGAGTCCAGATACGCAGTATTTT
TRBJ2-3 | - | TRBV5-4 | - | CASSLARAGSDTQYF | TGTGCCAGCAGCTTGGCCCGAGCAGGGTCAGATACGCAGTATTTT
TRBJ1-2 | - | TRBV28 | TRBD1 | CASSLGDRRYGYTF | TGTGCCAGCAGTTTAGGGGACAGGAGGTATGGCTACACCTTC
TRBJ2-5 | - | TRBV11-2 | - | CASSSLGGGGETQYF | TGTGCCAGCAGCTCCCTCGGAGGGGGGGGAGAGACCCAGTACTTC
TRBJ1-1 | - | TRBV30 | TRBD1 | CAWSSPGTGYTEAFF | TGTGCCTGGAGTAGCCCCGGGACAGGGTACACTGAAGCTTTCTTT
TRBJ2-5 | once | TRBV7-9 | TRBD2 | CASSLGLAPKFQETQYF | TGTGCCAGCAGCTTGGGACTAGCGCCCAAGTTCCAAGAGACCCAGTACTTC
TRBJ2-7 | - | TRBV6-1 | - | CASSRTVPVGEQYF | TGTGCCAGCAGTAGGACAGTTCCGGTGGGAGAGCAGTACTTC
TRBJ2-7 | - | TRBV9 | - | CASSQGSNSYEQYF | TGTGCCAGCAGCCAGGGGTCCAACTCCTACGAGCAGTACTTC
TRBJ1-2 | - | TRBV6-5 | TRBD1 | CASSYSGTGASGYTF | TGTGCCAGCAGTTACTCCGGGACAGGGGCGAGCGGCTACACCTTC
TRBJ1-3 | - | TRBV6-1 | TRBD1 | CASSEKYRGGHTIYF | TGTGCCAGCAGTGAAAAGTACAGGGGAGGACACACCATATATTTT
TRBJ2-7 | - | TRBV6-5 | - | CASSRDWNYEQYF | TGTGCCAGCAGCCGCGACTGGAACTACGAGCAGTACTTC
TRBJ2-2 | - | TRBV19 | - | CASILTGWTGELFF | TGTGCCAGTATCCTGACAGGATGGACCGGGGAGCTGTTTTTT
TRBJ1-1 | - | TRBV5-4 | - | CASSLVAVNTEAFF | TGTGCCAGCAGCTTGGTGGCAGTCAACACTGAAGCTTTCTTT
TRBJ2-2 | few | TRBV5-5 | - | CASSLLRYGGELFF | TGTGCCAGCAGCTTGTTGCGCTACGGCGGGGAGCTGTTTTTT
TRBJ1-6 | few | TRBV28 | - | CASSLNSFQGLRSYNSPLHF | TGTGCCAGCAGTTTAAACTCGTTCCAGGGGCTTAGGTCCTATAATTCACCCCTCCACTTT
TRBJ1-1 | - | TRBV5-1 | - | CASSLAALGTEAFF | TGCGCCAGCAGCTTGGCGGCACTAGGAACTGAAGCTTTCTTT
TRBJ2-2 | - | TRBV7-3 | TRBD1 | CASSLTPGQGKVPVYANTGELFF | TGTGCCAGCAGCTTAACGCCCGGACAGGGGAAAGTTCCGGTGTACGCGAACACCGGGGAGCTGTTTTTT